This TCR beta chain was captured in a study of cytomegalovirus exposure and HLA in healthy donors. Overall study context: Both the 120 or so validation repertoires and the approximately 620 first-cohort repertoires used the same platform, as reported by a later analysis. Study observations and caveats: Confirmation in vitro established that a few CMV-associated chains were specific for CMV antigens. It was fewer than 200 TCR beta chains that were listed as cytomegalovirus-associated. TCR sequences were mostly rare, though some public TCRs occurred in many donors.

In germline, CDR1 is GTSNPN, CDR2 SVGIG (reference sequence). Trimming removed 2 bases from V and 15 bases from J; junction bases left unmatched: 7. The CDR3 is made up of 11 amino acids. Comments on this clone: Its antigen is not identified.

Sequenced by immunoSEQ multiplex PCR; TCRdb stores in-frame clones only, minus some. The data contain roughly 70,000 clones, nearly 98% of them singletons. The source of this sequence is a woman aged 18-29 years in good health and CMV-seropositive. What was sequenced was PBMCs. The genes are TRBV30 and TRBJ2-1, with 7 bases lining up with TRBD2. The CDR3 DNA reads TGTGCCTGGAGTCCTCTAGCGGATATGTTCTTC. Its protein is CAWSPLADMFF.